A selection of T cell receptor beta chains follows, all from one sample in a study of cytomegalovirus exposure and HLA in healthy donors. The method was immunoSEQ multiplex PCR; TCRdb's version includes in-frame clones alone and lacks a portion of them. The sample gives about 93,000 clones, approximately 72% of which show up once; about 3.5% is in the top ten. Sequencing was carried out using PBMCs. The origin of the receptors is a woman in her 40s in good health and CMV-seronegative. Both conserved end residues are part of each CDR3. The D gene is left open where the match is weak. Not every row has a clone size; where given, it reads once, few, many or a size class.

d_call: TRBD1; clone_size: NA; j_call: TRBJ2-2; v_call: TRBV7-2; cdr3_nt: TGTGCCAGCAGCGCAGGGGGAGTAAACACCGGGGAGCTGTTTTTT; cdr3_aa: CASSAGGVNTGELFF
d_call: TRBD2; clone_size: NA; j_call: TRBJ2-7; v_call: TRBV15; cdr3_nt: TGTGCCACCAGCAGATTGACTAGCGCGTACGAGCAGTACTTC; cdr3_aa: CATSRLTSAYEQYF
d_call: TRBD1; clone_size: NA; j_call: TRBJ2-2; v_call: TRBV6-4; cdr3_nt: TGTGCCAGCAGTCTAGTACAGGGGACCGGGGAGCTGTTTTTT; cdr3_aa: CASSLVQGTGELFF
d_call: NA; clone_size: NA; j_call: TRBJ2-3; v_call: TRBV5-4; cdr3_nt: TGTGCCAGCAGCCCTAAGACTAGGTTAGATACGCAGTATTTT; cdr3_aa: CASSPKTRLDTQYF
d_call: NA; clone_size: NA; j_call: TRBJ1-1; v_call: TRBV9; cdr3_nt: TGTGCCAGCAGCGTCGCAGGGTACGGGAACACTGAAGCTTTCTTT; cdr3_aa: CASSVAGYGNTEAFF
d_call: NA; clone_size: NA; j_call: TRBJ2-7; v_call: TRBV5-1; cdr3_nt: TGCGCCAGCAGCCCCCAGGTAGGCTCCTACGAGCAGTACTTC; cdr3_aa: CASSPQVGSYEQYF
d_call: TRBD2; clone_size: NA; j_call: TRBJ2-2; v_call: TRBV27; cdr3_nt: TGTGCCAGCAGTCCCGGACTAGCGGGTTTCGCGAACACCGGGGAGCTGTTTTTT; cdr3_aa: CASSPGLAGFANTGELFF
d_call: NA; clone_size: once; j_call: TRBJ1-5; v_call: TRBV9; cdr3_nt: TGTGCCAGCAGCGTAGGGGGCGCGGGCAATCAGCCCCAGCATTTT; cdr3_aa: CASSVGGAGNQPQHF
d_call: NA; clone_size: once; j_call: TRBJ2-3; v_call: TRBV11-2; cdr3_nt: TGTGCCAGCAGCTTAGAACTGGGGCTCACAGATACGCAGTATTTT; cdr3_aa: CASSLELGLTDTQYF
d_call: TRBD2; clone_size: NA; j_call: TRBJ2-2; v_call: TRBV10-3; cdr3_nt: TGTGCCATCAGTGACCAGCGGGAGAGCACCGGGGAGCTGTTTTTT; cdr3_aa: CAISDQRESTGELFF
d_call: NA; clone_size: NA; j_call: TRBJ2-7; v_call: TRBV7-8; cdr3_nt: TGTGCCAGCAGCTTAGCGGCCCCGTACGAGCAGTACTTC; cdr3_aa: CASSLAAPYEQYF
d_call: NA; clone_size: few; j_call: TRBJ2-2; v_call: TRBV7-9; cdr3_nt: TGTGCCAGCAGCTTAACAAGCGTAACCGGGGAGCTGTTTTTT; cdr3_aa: CASSLTSVTGELFF
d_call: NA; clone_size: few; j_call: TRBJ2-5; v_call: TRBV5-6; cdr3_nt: TGTGCCAGCAGCTCTGATGACAGAATGTACCAAGAGACCCAGTACTTC; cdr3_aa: CASSSDDRMYQETQYF
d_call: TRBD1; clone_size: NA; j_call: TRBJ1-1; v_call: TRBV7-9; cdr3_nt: TGTGCCAGCAGCTCCTTGAGGGGACAGGTGAACACTGAAGCTTTCTTT; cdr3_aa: CASSSLRGQVNTEAFF
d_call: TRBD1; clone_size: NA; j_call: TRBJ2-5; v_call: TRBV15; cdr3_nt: TGTGCCACCAGCAGAGACCTGGACAGGGCGCGGGAGACCCAGTACTTC; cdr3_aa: CATSRDLDRARETQYF
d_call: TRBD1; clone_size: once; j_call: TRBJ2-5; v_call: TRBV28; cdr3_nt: TGTGCCAGCAGTCCAACAGGGGCGACCCAGTACTTC; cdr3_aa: CASSPTGATQYF
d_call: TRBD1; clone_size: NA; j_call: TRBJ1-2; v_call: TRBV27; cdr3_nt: TGTGCCAGCAGCCCTACTCGAGCAGGGGGGGGCTACACCTTC; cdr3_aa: CASSPTRAGGGYTF
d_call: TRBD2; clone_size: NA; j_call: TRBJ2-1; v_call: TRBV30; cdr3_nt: TGTGCCTGGAGTATCCCTATTCGCGGGAGGTTCAACAATGAGCAGTTCTTC; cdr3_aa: CAWSIPIRGRFNNEQFF
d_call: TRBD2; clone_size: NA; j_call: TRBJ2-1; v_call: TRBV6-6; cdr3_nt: TGTGCCAGCCGTAGCGGGAGTGAAAGTGAGCAGTTCTTC; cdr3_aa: CASRSGSESEQFF
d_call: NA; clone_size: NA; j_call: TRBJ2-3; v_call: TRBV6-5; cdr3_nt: TGTGCCAGCAGTTACTATCTCACAGATACGCAGTATTTT; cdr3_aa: CASSYYLTDTQYF
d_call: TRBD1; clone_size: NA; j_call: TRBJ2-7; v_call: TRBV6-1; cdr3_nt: TGTGCCAGCAGGGATTGGGGACAGGGGTATCTCGAGCAGTACTTC; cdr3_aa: CASRDWGQGYLEQYF
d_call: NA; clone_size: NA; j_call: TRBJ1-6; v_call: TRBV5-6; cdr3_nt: TGTGCCAGCAGCGCTAGATGGGTGTCACCCCTCCACTTT; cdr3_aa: CASSARWVSPLHF
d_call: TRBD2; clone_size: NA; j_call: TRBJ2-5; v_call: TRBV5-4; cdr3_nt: TGTGCCAGCAGCCCCGGACTAGCGGGTGGGGGGGAGACCCAGTACTTC; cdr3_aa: CASSPGLAGGGETQYF
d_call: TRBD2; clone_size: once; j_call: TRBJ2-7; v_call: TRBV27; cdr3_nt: TGTGCCAGCAGACACCACCTCGGGACTAGGGACGAGCAGTACTTC; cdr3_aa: CASRHHLGTRDEQYF
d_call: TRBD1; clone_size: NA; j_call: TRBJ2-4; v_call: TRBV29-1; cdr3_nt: TGCAGCGTTGAAGACCGCTCCACAGGGGCATTAGCCAAAAACATTCAGTACTTC; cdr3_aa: CSVEDRSTGALAKNIQYF
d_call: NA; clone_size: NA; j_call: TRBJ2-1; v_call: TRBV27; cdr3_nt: TGTGCCAGCAAGGCCGGGAGCTCCTACAATGAGCAGTTCTTC; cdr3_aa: CASKAGSSYNEQFF
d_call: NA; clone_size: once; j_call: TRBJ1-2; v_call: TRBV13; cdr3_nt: TGTGCCAGCAGCTTAGCTAGGGGGTTTCATGGCTACACCTTC; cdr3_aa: CASSLARGFHGYTF
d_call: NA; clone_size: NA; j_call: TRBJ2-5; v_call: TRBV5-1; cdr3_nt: TGCGCCAGCAGCTCAACCGCGCCGGAGACCCAGTACTTC; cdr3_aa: CASSSTAPETQYF
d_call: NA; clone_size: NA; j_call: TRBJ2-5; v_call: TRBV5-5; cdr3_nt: TGTGCCAGCAGCCACTGGAGGGAGGCGTCAGAAGAAGAGACCCAGTACTTC; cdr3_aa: CASSHWREASEEETQYF
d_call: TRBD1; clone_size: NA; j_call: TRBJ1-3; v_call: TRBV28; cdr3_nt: TGTGCCAGCAGGTCCAGGGGGCTCTCTGGAAACACCATATATTTT; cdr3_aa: CASRSRGLSGNTIYF
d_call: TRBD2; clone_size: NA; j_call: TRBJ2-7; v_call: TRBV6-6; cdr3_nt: TGTGCCAGCAGTTCTACCGGGACTAGCGCTTGCGAGCAGTACTTC; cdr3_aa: CASSSTGTSACEQYF
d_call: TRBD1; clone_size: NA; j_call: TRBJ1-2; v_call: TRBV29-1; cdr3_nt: TGCAGCGTGACGATGGACAGGTCCTATGGCTACACCTTC; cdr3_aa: CSVTMDRSYGYTF
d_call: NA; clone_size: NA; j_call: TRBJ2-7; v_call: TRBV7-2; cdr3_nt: TGTGCCAGCAGAAAAACAGGACTAACCTACGAGCAGTACTTC; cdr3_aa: CASRKTGLTYEQYF
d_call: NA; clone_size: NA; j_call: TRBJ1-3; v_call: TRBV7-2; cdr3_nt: TGTGCCAGCAGCCCCTTCGGTCCCTCTGGAAACACCATATATTTT; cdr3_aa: CASSPFGPSGNTIYF
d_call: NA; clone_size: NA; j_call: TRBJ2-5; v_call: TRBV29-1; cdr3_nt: TGCAGCGTCCAACAGGACGGGGAGACCCAGTACTTC; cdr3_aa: CSVQQDGETQYF
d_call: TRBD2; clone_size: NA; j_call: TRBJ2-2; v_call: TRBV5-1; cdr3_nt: TGCGCCAGCAGCGTTGGATTAGCGGGAGGCGAGAAACCCGGGGAGCTGTTTTTT; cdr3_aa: CASSVGLAGGEKPGELFF
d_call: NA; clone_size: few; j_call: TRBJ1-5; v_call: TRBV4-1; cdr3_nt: TGCGCCAGCAGCCAAGAAGGGACTGCCCGCAATCAGCCCCAGCATTTT; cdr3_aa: CASSQEGTARNQPQHF
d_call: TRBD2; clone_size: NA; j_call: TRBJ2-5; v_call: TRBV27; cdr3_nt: TGTGCCAGCAGTTTAAAAGGGACTAGCGGGACGCTTCAAGGGACCCAGTACTTC; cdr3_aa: CASSLKGTSGTLQGTQYF
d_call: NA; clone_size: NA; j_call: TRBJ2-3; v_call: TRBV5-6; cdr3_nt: TGTGCCAGCAGCTTGGAACAGGGCTGGAAGTATTTT; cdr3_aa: CASSLEQGWKYF
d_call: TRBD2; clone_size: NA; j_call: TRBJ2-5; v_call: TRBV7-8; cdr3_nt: TGTGCCAGCAGCCGCCTTGGGACTAGCGGCCAAGAGACCCAGTACTTC; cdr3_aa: CASSRLGTSGQETQYF
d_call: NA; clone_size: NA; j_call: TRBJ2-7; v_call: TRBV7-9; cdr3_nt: TGTGCCAGCAGCTTAGGGACAGCCTACGAGCAGTACTTC; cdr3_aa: CASSLGTAYEQYF
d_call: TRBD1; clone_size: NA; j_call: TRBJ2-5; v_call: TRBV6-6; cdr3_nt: TGTGCCAGCAGTTCGCTCCGGGACAGGGAAGAGACCCAGTACTTC; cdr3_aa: CASSSLRDREETQYF
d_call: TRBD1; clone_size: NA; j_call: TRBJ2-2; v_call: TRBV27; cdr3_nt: TGTGCCAGCAGTGCCAGGACAGGGGGCGGAGGAACCGGGGAGCTGTTTTTT; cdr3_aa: CASSARTGGGGTGELFF
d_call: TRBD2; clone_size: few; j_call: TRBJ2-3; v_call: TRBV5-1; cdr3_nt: TGCGCCAGCCGCCCTAGCGGTACTAGCACAGATACGCAGTATTTT; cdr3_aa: CASRPSGTSTDTQYF
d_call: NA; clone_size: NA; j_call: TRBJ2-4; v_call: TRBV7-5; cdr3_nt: TGTGCCAGAAGCTTGACAGGGGGCATGGCCAAAAACATTCAGTACTTC; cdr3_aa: CARSLTGGMAKNIQYF
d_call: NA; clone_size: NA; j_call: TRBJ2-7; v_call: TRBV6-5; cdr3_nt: TGTGCCAGCAGTTCCTCGGACACTCCGCTCAGCGAGCAGTACTTC; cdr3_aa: CASSSSDTPLSEQYF
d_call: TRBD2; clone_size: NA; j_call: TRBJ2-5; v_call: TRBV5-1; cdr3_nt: TGCGCCAGCAGCGTGCTAGCGGCCCAAGAGACCCAGTACTTC; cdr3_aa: CASSVLAAQETQYF
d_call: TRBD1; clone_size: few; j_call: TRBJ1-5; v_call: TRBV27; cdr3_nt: TGTGCCAGCAGGGAACCGACAGGGGGGGAACATTTT; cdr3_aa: CASREPTGGEHF
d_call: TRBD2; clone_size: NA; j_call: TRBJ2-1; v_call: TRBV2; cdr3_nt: TGTGCCAGCAGTAGAGGACTAGCGGGAACTGAGCAGTTCTTC; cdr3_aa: CASSRGLAGTEQFF
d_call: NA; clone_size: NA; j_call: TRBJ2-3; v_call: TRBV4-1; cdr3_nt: TGCGCCAGCAGCCACATGAGGACAGTGAGCCAACCGGATACGCAGTATTTT; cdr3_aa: CASSHMRTVSQPDTQYF
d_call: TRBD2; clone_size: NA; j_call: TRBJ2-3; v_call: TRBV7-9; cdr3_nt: TGTGCCAGCAGCTCTAGCGGGAGCACAGATACGCAGTATTTT; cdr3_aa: CASSSSGSTDTQYF
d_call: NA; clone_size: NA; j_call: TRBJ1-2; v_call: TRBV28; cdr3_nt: TGTGCCACCCACAGGGTTGACTATGGCTACACCTTC; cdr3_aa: CATHRVDYGYTF
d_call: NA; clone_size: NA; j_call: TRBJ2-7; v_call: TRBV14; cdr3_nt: TGTGCCAGCAGGACGGCGGGGACCTACGAGCAGTACTTC; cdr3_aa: CASRTAGTYEQYF
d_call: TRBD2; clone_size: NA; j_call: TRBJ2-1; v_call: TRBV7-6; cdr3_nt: TGTGCCAGCAGCCCCTTAGCGGGTTTTCAGCACAATGAGCAGTTCTTC; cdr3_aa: CASSPLAGFQHNEQFF
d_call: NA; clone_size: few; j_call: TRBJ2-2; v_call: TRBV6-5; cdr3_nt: TGTGCCAGCAGCAACGGTTGGGGCCAGCTGTTTTTT; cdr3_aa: CASSNGWGQLFF
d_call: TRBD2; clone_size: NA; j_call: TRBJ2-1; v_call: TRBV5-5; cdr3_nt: TGTGCCAGCAGCTCCCAACTAGCGGGAGGTCGTGAGCAGTTCTTC; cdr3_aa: CASSSQLAGGREQFF